What follows describes a single TCR beta chain. Its antigen is unidentified. The data were taken from a study of blood T cells in healthy people across ages. Broader study findings: Among T cells, TCR beta diversity per million cells dropped roughly linearly as age rose. Any conclusive comparison of naive versus antigen-experienced cells was prevented by using unsorted PBMCs. Naive T cell percentage strongly correlated with TCR beta diversity. The long-lived group displayed more naive CD4+ cells, plus higher diversity, than the aged donors did.

Germline V lookup: CDR1 SGHRS, CDR2 YFSETQ. CDR3 length: 15 residues. J was trimmed by 0 bases and V by 6 bases; bases with no gene match: 8. A second roughly 7 to 11 cycle PCR used barcoded and J-beta primers. Using its own MiXCR run on the 5' RACE reads, TCRdb lists one record per CDR3 protein. The table records some 1.1 million distinct CDR3 sequences, approximately 38% of them present only once. The receptor comes from a man aged 18 to 30 in good health. The source material was blood. The rearrangement joins TRBV5-1 to TRBJ1-2; TRBD1 matches at 7 bases. This CDR3 reads CASNRGQAPNYGYTF. CDR3 bases: TGCGCCAGCAACCGCGGACAGGCACCTAACTATGGCTACACCTTC.